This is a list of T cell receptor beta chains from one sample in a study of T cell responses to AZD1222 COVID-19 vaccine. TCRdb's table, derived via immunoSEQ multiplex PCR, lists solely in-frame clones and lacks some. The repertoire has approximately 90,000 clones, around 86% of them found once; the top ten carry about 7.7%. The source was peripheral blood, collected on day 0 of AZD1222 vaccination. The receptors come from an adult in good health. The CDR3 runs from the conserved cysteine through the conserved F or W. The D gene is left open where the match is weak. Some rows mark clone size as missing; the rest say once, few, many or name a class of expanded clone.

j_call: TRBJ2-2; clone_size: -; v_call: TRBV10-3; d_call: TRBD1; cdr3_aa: CAITSTGDTGELFF; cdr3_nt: TGTGCCATCACCTCTACAGGGGACACCGGGGAGCTGTTTTTT
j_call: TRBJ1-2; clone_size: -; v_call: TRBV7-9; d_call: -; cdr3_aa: CASRPHDRANYGYTF; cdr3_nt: TGTGCCAGCAGACCCCACGACAGAGCTAACTATGGCTACACCTTC
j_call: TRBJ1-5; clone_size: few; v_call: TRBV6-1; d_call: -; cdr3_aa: CASSEAAGVGTSNQPQHF; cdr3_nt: TGTGCCAGCAGTGAAGCGGCAGGGGTAGGGACGAGCAATCAGCCCCAGCATTTT
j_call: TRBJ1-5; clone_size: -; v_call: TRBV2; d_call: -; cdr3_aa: CASSPSGEASQPQHF; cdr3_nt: TGTGCCAGCAGTCCATCAGGCGAGGCGAGTCAGCCCCAGCATTTT
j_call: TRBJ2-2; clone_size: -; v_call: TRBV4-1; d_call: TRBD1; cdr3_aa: CASSRTGEDTGELFF; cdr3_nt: TGCGCCTCTAGTCGGACAGGGGAAGACACCGGGGAGCTGTTTTTT
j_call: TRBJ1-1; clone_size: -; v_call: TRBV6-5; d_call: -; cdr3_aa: CASSLQGYTEAFF; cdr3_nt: TGTGCCAGCAGCCTACAGGGTTACACTGAAGCTTTCTTT
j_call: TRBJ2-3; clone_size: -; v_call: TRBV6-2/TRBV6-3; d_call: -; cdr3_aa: CASSYFPGATDTQYF; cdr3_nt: TGTGCCAGCAGTTACTTCCCCGGGGCCACAGATACGCAGTATTTT
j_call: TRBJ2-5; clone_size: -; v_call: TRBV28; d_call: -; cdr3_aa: CASSFWRGQETQYF; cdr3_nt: TGTGCCAGCAGTTTCTGGCGGGGCCAAGAGACCCAGTACTTC
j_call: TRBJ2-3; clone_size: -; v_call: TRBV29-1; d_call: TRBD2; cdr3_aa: CSVGTSGSSTDTQYF; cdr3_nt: TGCAGCGTGGGGACTAGCGGGTCTAGCACAGATACGCAGTATTTT
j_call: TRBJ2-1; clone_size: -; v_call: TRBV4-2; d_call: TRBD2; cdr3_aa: CASSQLAGTYNEQFF; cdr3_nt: TGTGCCAGCAGCCAACTAGCGGGAACCTACAATGAGCAGTTCTTC
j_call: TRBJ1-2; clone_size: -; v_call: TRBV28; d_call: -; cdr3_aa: CASSLRGIAGVYGYTF; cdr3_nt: TGTGCCAGCAGTTTACGGGGGATTGCGGGCGTCTATGGCTACACCTTC
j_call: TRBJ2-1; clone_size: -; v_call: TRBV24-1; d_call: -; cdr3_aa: CATSDFGGSQFF; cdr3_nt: TGTGCCACCAGTGATTTTGGGGGCTCGCAGTTCTTC